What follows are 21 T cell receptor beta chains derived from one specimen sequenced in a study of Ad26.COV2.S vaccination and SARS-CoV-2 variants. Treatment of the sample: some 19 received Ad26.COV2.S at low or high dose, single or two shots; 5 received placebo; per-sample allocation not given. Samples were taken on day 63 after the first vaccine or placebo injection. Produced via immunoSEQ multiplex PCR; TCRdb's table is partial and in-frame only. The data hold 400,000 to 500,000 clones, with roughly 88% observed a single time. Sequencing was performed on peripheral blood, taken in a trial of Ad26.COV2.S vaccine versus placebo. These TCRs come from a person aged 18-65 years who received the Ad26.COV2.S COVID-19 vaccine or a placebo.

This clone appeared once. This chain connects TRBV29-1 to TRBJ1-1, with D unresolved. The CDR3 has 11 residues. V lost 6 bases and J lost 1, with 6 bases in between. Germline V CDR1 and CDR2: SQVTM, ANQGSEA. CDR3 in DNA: TGCAGCGTATACAGGAACACTGAAGCTTTCTTT. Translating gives CSVYRNTEAFF. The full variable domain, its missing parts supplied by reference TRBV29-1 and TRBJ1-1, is SAVISQKPSRDICQRGTSLTIQCQVDSQVTMMFWYRQQPGQSLTLIATANQGSEATYESGFVIDKFPISRPNLTFSTLTVSNMSPEDSSIYLCSVYRNTEAFFGQGTRLTVV.

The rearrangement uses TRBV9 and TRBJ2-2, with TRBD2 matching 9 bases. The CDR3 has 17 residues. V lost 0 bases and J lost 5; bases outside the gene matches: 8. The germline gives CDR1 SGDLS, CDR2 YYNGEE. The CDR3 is CASSVGGTSSNTGELFF. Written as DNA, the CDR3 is TGTGCCAGCAGCGTAGGGGGGACTAGCTCCAATACCGGGGAGCTGTTTTTT.

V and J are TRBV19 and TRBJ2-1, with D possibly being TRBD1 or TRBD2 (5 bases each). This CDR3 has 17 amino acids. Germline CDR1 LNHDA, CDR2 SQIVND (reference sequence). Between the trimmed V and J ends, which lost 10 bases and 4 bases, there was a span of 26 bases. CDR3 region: CATQIGGFDPFYNEQFF. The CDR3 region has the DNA TGTGCCACCCAGATTGGGGGTTTCGACCCTTTTTACAATGAGCAGTTCTTC. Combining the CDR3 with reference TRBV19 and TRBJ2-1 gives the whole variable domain DGGITQSPKYLFRKEGQNVTLSCEQNLNHDAMYWYRQDPGQGLRLIYYSQIVNDFQKGDIAEGYSVSREKKESFPLTVTSAQKNPTAFYLCATQIGGFDPFYNEQFFGPGTRLTVL.

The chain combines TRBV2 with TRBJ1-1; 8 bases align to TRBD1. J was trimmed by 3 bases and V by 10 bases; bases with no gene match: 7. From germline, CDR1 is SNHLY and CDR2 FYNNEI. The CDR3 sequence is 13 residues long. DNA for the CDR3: TGTGCCACCCGGACAGGGTCGCACACTGAAGCTTTCTTT. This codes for CATRTGSHTEAFF.

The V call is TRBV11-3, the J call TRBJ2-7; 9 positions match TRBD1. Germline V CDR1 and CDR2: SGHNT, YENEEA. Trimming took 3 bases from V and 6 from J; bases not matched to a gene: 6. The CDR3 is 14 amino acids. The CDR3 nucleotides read TGTGCCAGCAGCTTCTGGACAGGGGCGGGCGAGCAGTACTTC. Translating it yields CASSFWTGAGEQYF. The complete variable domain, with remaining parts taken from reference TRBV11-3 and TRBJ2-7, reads EAGVVQSPRYKIIEKKQPVAFWCNPISGHNTLYWYLQNLGQGPELLIRYENEEAVDDSQLPKDRFSAERLKGVDSTLKIQPAELGDSAVYLCASSFWTGAGEQYFGPGTRLTVT.

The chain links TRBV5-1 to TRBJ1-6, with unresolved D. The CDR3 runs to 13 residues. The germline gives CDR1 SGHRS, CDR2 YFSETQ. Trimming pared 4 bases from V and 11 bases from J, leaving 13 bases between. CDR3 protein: CASSPSPGTPLHF. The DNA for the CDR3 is TGCGCCAGCAGCCCATCGCCTGGGACACCCCTCCACTTT.

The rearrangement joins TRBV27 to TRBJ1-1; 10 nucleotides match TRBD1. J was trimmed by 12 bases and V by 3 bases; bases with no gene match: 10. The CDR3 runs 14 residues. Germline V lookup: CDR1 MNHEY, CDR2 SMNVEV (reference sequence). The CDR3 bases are TGTGCCAGCAGTTTTCGGTGGGGACAGGGGTTTTCTTTCTTT. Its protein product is CASSFRWGQGFSFF.

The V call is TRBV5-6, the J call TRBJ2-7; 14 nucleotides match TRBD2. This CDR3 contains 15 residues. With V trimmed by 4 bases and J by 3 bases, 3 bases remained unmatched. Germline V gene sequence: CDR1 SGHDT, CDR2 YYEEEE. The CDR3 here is CASSQGLAGVYEQYF. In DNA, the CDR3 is TGTGCCAGCAGCCAGGGACTAGCGGGGGTCTACGAGCAGTACTTC. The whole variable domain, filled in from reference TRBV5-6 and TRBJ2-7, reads DAGVTQSPTHLIKTRGQQVTLRCSPKSGHDTVSWYQQALGQGPQFIFQYYEEEERQRGNFPDRFSGHQFPNYSSELNVNALLLGDSALYLCASSQGLAGVYEQYFGPGTRLTVT.

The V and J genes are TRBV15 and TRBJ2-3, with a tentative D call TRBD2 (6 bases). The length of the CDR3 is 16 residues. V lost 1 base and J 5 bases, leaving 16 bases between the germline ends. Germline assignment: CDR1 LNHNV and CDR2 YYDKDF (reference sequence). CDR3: CATSRATPGGEDTQYF. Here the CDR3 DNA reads TGTGCCACCAGCAGAGCAACCCCCGGGGGAGAAGATACGCAGTATTTT.

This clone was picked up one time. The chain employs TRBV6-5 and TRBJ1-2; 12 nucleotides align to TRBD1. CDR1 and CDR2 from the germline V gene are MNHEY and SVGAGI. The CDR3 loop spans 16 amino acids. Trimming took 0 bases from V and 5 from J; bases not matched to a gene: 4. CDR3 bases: TGTGCCAGCAGTTACTCAGGGACAGGGGGCCGATATGGCTACACCTTC. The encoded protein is CASSYSGTGGRYGYTF.

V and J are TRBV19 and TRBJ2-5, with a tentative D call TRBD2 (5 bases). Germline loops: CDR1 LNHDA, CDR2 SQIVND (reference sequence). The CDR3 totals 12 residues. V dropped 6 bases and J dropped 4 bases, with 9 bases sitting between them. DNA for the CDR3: TGTGCCAGTAGCGGGGTCGGAGAGACCCAGTACTTC. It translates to CASSGVGETQYF.

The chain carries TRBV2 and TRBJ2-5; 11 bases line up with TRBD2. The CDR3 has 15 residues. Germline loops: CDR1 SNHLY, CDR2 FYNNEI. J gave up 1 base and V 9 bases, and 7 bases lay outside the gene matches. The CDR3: CARGRLAGTQETQYF. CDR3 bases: TGTGCCAGGGGACGACTAGCGGGGACCCAAGAGACCCAGTACTTC.

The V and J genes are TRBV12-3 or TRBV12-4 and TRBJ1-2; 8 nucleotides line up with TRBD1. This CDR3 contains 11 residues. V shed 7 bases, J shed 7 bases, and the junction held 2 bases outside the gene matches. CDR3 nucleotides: TGTGCCAGCAACAGGGGGGGTGGCTACACCTTC. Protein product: CASNRGGGYTF.

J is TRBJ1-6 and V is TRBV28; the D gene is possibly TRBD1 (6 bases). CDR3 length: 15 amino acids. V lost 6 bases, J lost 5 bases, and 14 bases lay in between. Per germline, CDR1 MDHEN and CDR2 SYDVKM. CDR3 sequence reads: CASRIYTGNNSPLHF. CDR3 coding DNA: TGTGCCAGCAGAATCTACACAGGGAATAATTCACCCCTCCACTTT.

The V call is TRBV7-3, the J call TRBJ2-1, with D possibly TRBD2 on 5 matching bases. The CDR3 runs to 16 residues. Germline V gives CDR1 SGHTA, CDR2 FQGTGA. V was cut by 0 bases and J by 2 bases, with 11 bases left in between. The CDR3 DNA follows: TGTGCCAGCAGCTTAACGTCGGTCGGGACCTACAATGAGCAGTTCTTC. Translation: CASSLTSVGTYNEQFF.

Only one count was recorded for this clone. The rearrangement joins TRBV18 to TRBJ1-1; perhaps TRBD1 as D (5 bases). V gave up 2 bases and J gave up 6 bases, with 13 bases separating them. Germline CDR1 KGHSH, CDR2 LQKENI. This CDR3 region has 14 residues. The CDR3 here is CASSPAGGGPEAFF. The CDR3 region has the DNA TGTGCCAGCTCACCAGCGGGCGGGGGACCTGAAGCTTTCTTT.

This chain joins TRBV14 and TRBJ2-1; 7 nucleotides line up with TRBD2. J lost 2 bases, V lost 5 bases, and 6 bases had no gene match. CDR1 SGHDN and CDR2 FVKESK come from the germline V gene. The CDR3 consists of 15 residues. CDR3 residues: CASSESGVTYNEQFF. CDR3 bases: TGTGCCAGCAGCGAGAGCGGGGTAACCTACAATGAGCAGTTCTTC.

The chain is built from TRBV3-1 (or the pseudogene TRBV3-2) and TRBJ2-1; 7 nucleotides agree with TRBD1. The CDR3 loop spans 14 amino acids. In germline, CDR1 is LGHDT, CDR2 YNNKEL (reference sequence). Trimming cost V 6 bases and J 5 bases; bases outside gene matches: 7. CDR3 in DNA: TGTGCCAGCAGGCCGGGACAGTTAAACAATGAGCAGTTCTTC. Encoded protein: CASRPGQLNNEQFF.

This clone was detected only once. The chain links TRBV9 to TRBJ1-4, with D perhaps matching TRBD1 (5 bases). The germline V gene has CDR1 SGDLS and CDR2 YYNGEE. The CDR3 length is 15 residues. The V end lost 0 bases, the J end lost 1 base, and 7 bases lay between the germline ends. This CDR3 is CASSVGGETNEKLFF. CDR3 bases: TGTGCCAGCAGCGTAGGAGGGGAAACTAATGAAAAACTGTTTTTT. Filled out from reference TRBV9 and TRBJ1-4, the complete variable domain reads DSGVTQTPKHLITATGQRVTLRCSPRSGDLSVYWYQQSLDQGLQFLIQYYNGEERAKGNILERFSAQQFPDLHSELNLSSLELGDSALYFCASSVGGETNEKLFFGSGTQLSVL.

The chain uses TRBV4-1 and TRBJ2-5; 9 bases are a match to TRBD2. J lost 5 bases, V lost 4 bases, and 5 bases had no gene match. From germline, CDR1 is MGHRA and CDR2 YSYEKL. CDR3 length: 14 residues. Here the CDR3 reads CASSLSGGEETQYF. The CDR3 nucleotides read TGCGCCAGCAGCCTTAGCGGGGGAGAGGAGACCCAGTACTTC.

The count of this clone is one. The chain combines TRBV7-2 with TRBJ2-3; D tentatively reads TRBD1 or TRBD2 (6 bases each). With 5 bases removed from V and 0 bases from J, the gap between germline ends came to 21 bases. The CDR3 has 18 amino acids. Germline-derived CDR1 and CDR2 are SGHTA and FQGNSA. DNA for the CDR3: TGTGCCAGCAGCAAAAAGGTCAGGGGACTTCTTAGCACAGATACGCAGTATTTT. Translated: CASSKKVRGLLSTDTQYF.